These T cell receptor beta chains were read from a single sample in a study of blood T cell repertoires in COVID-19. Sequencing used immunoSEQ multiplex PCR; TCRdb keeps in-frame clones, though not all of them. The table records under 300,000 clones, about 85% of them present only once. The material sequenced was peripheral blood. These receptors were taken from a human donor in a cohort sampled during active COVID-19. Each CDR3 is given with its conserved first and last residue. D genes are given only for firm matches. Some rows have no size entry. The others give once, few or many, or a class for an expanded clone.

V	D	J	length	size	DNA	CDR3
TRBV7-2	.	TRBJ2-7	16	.	TGTGCCAGCAGCTTAGACTACGGGACTCCTCTATACGAGCAGTACTTC	CASSLDYGTPLYEQYF
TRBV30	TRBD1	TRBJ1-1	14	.	TGTGCCTGGGGAAGCAGGGGGCATCTCACTGAAGCTTTCTTT	CAWGSRGHLTEAFF
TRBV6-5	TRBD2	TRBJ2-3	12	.	TGTGCCAGCGCGGGGGGCACAGATACGCAGTATTTT	CASAGGTDTQYF
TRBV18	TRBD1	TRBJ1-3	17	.	TGTGCCAGCTCACCTTGGACAGGGGATATCTCTGGAAACACCATATATTTT	CASSPWTGDISGNTIYF
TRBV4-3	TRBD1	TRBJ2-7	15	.	TGCGCCAGCAGCCGGATGACAGGGGACTCCTACGAGCAGTACTTC	CASSRMTGDSYEQYF
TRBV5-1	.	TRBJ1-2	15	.	TGCGCCAGCAGCGAAACGGGACAAAAGGACTATGGCTACACCTTC	CASSETGQKDYGYTF
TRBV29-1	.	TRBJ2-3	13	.	TGCAGCGTTGAATTGCTAGCTGGCGATACGCAGTATTTT	CSVELLAGDTQYF
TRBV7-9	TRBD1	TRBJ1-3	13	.	TGTGCCAGTACGACAGGGGCTGGAAACACCATATATTTT	CASTTGAGNTIYF
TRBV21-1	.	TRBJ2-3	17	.	TGTGCCAGCAGCAAAGCCAGGACTAGCGACGTTACAGATACGCAGTATTTT	CASSKARTSDVTDTQYF
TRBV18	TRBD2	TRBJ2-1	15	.	TGTGCCAGCTCCCCTCGTGTAGCGGGTCAGAATGAGCAGTTCTTC	CASSPRVAGQNEQFF
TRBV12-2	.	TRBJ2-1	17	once	TGTGCAAGTCGCTTAGCAGCGGGAGGCACCCTCTACAATGAGCAGTTCTTC	CASRLAAGGTLYNEQFF
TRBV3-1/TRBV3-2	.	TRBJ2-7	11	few	TGTGCCAGCAGCCTCCACTACGAGCAGTACTTC	CASSLHYEQYF
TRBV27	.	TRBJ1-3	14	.	TGTGCCAGCAGGAGATCTAGCTCTGGAAACACCATATATTTT	CASRRSSSGNTIYF
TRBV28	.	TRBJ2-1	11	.	TGTGCCAGAGCGGGCCTCCCTCAAGAGTTCTTC	CARAGLPQEFF
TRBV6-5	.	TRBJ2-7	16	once	TGTGCCAGCAGTTACTCGTGGCAGGCTGGAACCTACGAGCAGTACTTC	CASSYSWQAGTYEQYF
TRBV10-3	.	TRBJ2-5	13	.	TGTGCCATCAGTCAATCAGGGAAAGAGACCCAGTACTTC	CAISQSGKETQYF
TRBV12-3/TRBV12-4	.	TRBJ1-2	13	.	TGTGCCAGCAGTCCGGCCAGGAAATCGGGCTACACCTTC	CASSPARKSGYTF
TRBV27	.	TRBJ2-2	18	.	TGTGCCAAAAAGAGGGTAGCTCCCGACCTCTCTAACACCGGGGAGCTGTTTTTT	CAKKRVAPDLSNTGELFF
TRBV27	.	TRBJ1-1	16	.	TGTGCCAGCAGTTTGTTCACCGGGACAAGCGTGACTGAAGCTTTCTTT	CASSLFTGTSVTEAFF
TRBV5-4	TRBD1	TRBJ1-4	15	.	TGTGCCAGCAGCACCGGGACAGGTCTTAATGAAAAACTGTTTTTT	CASSTGTGLNEKLFF
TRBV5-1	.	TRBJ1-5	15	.	TGCGCCAGCAGCTTGTCTGGAGGGGATAATCAGCCCCAGCATTTT	CASSLSGGDNQPQHF
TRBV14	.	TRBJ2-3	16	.	TGTGCCAGCAGCCATACAACAGGAATTGGCACAGATACGCAGTATTTT	CASSHTTGIGTDTQYF
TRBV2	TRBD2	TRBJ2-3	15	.	TGTGCCACTGGACTAGGGATGATCCGGTCTGATACGCAGTATTTT	CATGLGMIRSDTQYF
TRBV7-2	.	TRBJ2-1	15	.	TGTGCCAGCAGCTTTAGCGGTAGCTCCTACAATGAGCAGTTCTTC	CASSFSGSSYNEQFF
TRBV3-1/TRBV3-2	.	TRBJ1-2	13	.	TGTGCCAGCAGCCAAGATCCGGGATATGGCTACACCTTC	CASSQDPGYGYTF
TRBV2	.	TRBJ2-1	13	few	TGTGCCAGCAGTGAAACCCTTCCGGGGTTCGAGGTCTTC	CASSETLPGFEVF
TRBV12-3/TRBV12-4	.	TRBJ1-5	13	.	TGTGCCAGCAGCACTCGCGGGGGGCAGCCCCAGCATTTT	CASSTRGGQPQHF
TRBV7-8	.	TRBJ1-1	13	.	TGTGCCAGCCGACAGGTCCGGAACACTGAAGCTTTCTTT	CASRQVRNTEAFF
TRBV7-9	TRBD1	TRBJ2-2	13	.	TGTGCCACGGGGACAGGGGGCACCGGGGAGCTGTTTTTT	CATGTGGTGELFF
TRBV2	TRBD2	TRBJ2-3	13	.	TGTGCCAGAAGCGGGAGCAGCACAGATACGCAGTATTTT	CARSGSSTDTQYF
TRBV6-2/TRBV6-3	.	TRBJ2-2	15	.	TGTGCCAGCAGTTACTCGATTAAGGGGGCCGGGGAGCTGTTTTTT	CASSYSIKGAGELFF
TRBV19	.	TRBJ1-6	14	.	TGTGCCAGCAACCAGCCGGGAGACTATTCACCCCTCCACTTT	CASNQPGDYSPLHF
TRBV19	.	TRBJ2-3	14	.	TGTGCCAGTAGAGCAACACAGGCGGCAGATACGCAGTATTTT	CASRATQAADTQYF
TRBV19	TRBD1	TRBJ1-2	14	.	TGTGCCAGTAGTGTGGGACAGGGCGACTATGGCTACACCTTC	CASSVGQGDYGYTF
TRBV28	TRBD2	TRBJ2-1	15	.	TGTGCCAGCAGTTTTGGGCTAGCGGGACACAATGAGCAGTTCTTC	CASSFGLAGHNEQFF
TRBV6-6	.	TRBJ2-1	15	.	TGTGCCAGCAGTTACGTCCAGGGAAATCTGAATGAGCAGTTCTTC	CASSYVQGNLNEQFF
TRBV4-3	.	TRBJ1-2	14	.	TGCGCCAGCAGCCAAGATATACAGGTCGATGGCTACACCTTC	CASSQDIQVDGYTF
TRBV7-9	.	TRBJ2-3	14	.	TGTGCCAGCACCTCAAGGGCTGGGGCGGATACGCAGTATTTT	CASTSRAGADTQYF
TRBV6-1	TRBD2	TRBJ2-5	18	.	TGTGCCAGCAGTGACGCTAGCGGGAGGGCCTTCCCCCAAGAGACCCAGTACTTC	CASSDASGRAFPQETQYF
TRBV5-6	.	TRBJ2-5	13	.	TGTGCCAGCAGCTTGGTAGGAGGGGAGACCCAGTACTTC	CASSLVGGETQYF
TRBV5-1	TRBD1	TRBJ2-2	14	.	TGCGCCAGCAGCTTAAGACAGGGTGGCGGGGAGCTGTTTTTT	CASSLRQGGGELFF
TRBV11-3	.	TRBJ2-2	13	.	TGTGCCAGCAGCTTCGACAAGGCCGGGGAGCTGTTTTTT	CASSFDKAGELFF
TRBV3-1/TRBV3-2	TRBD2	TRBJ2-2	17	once	TGTGCCAGCAGCCAAGAAACCGGGACTAGTGACACCGGGGAGCTGTTTTTT	CASSQETGTSDTGELFF
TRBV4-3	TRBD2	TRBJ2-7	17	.	TGCGCCAGCAGCCCATCGATTACAGCGGGGGGGGCCTACGAGCAGTACTTC	CASSPSITAGGAYEQYF
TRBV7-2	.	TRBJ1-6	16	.	TGTGCCAGCAGCTTAGAGGGGATGTTGCGTAATTCACCCCTCCACTTT	CASSLEGMLRNSPLHF
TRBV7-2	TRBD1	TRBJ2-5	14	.	TGTGCCAGCAGTTTACAGGGGGCTCGGGAGACCCAGTACTTC	CASSLQGARETQYF
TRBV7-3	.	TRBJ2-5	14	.	TGTGCCAGCAGCTTAACAGGGGCCCAAGAGACCCAGTACTTC	CASSLTGAQETQYF
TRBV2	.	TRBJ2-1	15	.	TGTGCCAGCAGTGAAGACTTGGGCCTCTACAATGAGCAGTTCTTC	CASSEDLGLYNEQFF
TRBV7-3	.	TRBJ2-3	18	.	TGTGCCAGCAGCTTGGGGGCAAGTAACGCACCCAGCACAGATACGCAGTATTTT	CASSLGASNAPSTDTQYF
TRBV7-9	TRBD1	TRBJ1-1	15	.	TGTGCCAGCAGCTTAGGAGAGGGGGCGAGAACTGAAGCTTTCTTT	CASSLGEGARTEAFF
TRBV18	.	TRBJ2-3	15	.	TGTGCCAGCTCACAACTAGTGGGGGGAACAGATACGCAGTATTTT	CASSQLVGGTDTQYF
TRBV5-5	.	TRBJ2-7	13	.	TGTGCCAGCAGCGTCCTAGGTGTTGGCGAGCAGTACTTC	CASSVLGVGEQYF
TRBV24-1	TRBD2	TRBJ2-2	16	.	TGTGCCACCAGTGACGGACTAGCCGCCCGCACCGGGGAGCTGTTTTTT	CATSDGLAARTGELFF
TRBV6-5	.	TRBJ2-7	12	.	TGTGCCAGCAGAAGGACTTCCTACGAGCAGTACTTC	CASRRTSYEQYF